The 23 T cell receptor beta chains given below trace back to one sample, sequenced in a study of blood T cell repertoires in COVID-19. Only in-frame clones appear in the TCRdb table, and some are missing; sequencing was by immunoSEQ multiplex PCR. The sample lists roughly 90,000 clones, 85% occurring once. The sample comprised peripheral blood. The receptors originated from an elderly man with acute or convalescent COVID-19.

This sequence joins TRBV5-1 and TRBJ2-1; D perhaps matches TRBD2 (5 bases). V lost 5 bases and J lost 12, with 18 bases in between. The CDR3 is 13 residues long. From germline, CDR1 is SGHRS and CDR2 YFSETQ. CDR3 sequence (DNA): TGCGCCAGCAGGCTTGATAGCGAGTGGGGGCAGTTCTTC. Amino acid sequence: CASRLDSEWGQFF. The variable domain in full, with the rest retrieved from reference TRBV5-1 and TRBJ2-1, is KAGVTQTPRYLIKTRGQQVTLSCSPISGHRSVSWYQQTPGQGLQFLFEYFSETQRNKGNFPGRFSGRQFSNSRSEMNVSTLELGDSALYLCASRLDSEWGQFFGPGTRLTVL.

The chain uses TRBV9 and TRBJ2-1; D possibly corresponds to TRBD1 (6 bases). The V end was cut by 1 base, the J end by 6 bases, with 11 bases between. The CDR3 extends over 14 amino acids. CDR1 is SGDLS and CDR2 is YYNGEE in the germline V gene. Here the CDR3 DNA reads TGTGCCAGCAGCGTATTGGGGACAAGCAATGAGCAGTTCTTC. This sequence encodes CASSVLGTSNEQFF.

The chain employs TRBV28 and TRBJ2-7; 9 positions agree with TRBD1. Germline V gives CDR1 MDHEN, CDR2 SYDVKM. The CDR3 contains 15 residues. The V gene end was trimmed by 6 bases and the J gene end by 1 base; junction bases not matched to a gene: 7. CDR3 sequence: CASRGQGRSSYEQYF. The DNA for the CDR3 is TGTGCCAGCAGGGGACAGGGCCGTTCTTCCTACGAGCAGTACTTC.

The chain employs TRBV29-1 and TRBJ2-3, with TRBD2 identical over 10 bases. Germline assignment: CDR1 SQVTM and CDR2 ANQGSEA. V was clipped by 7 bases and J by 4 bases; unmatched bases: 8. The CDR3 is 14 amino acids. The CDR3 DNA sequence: TGCAGCGGTCCTAGCGGGAGTGGATCAGATACGCAGTATTTT. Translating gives CSGPSGSGSDTQYF.

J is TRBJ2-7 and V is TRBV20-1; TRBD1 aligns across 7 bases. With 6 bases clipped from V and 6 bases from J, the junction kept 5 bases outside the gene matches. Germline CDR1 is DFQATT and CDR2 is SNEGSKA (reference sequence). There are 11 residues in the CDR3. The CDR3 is CSARQGSEQYF. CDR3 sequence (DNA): TGCAGTGCAAGACAGGGTAGCGAGCAGTACTTC.

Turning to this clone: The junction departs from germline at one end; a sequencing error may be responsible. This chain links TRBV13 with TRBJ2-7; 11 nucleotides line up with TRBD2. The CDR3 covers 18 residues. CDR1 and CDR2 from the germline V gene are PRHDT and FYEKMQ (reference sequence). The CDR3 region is CASSLRIGLAGGPYEQYF. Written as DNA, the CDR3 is TGTGCCAGCAGCTTAAGAATTGGCTTAGCGGGAGGGCCCTATGAGCAGTACTTC.

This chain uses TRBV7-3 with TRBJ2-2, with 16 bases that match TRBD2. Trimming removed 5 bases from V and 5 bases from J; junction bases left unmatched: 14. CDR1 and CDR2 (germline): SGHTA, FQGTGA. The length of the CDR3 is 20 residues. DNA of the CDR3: TGTGCCAGCAGCCGGCCAACCCCGGGACTAGCGGGAGGGCGGACCGGGGAGCTGTTTTTT. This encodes CASSRPTPGLAGGRTGELFF.

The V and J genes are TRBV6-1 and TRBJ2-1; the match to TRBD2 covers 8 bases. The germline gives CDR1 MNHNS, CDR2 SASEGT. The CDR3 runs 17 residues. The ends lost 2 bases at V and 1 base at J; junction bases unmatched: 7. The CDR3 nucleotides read TGTGCCAGCAGTGAATTTGAGCGGGAGAGGTCCTACAATGAGCAGTTCTTC. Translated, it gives CASSEFERERSYNEQFF.

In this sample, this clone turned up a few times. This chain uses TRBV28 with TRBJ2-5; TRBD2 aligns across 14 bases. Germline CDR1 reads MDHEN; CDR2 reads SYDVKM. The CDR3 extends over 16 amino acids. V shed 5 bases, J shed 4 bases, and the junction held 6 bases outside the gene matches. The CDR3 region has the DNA TGTGCCAGCAGTCCGCTAGGGACTAGCGGGAGAGAGACCCAGTACTTC. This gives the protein CASSPLGTSGRETQYF.

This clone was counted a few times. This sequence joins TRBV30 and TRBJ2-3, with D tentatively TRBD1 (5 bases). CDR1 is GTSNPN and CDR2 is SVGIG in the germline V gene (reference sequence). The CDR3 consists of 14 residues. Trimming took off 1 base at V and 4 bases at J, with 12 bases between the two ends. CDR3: CAWSGRGRADTQYF. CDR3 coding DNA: TGTGCCTGGAGTGGAAGGGGAAGAGCAGATACGCAGTATTTT.

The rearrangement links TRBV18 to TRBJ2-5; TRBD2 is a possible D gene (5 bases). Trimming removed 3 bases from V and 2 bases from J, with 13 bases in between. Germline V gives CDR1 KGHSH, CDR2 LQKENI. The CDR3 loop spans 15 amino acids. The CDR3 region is CASSPRLSGQETQYF. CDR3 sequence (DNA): TGTGCCAGCTCACCCCGATTATCGGGACAAGAGACCCAGTACTTC.

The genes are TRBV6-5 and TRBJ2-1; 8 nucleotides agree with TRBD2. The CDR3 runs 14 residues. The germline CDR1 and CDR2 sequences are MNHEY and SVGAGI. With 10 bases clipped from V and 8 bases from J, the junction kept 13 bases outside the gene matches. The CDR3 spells CATPSLAGVHEQFF. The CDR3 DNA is TGTGCCACTCCGAGCCTAGCGGGCGTCCATGAGCAGTTCTTC.

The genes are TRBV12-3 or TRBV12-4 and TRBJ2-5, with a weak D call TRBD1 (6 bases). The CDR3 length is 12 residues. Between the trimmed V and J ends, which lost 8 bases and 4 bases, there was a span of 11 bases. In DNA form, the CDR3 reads TGTGCCAGCTCACTGACAGGAGAGACCCAGTACTTC. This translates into CASSLTGETQYF.

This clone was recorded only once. In nucleotides, the CDR3 is TGCGCCAGCAGCGGCCAGGCCTTGTCTGGGGCCAACGTCCTGACTTTC. Amino acid sequence: CASSGQALSGANVLTF. V gene TRBV5-1 combines with J gene TRBJ2-6, with D unclear. V shed 4 bases and J shed 1 base, with 12 bases lying between them. The CDR3 runs 16 residues. Germline CDR1 is SGHRS and CDR2 is YFSETQ.

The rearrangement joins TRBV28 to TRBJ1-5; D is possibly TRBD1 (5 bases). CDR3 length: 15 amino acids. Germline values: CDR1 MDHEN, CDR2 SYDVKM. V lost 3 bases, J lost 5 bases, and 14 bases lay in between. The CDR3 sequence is CASSFPQGFYQPQHF. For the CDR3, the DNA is TGTGCCAGCAGTTTCCCGCAGGGATTTTATCAGCCCCAGCATTTT.

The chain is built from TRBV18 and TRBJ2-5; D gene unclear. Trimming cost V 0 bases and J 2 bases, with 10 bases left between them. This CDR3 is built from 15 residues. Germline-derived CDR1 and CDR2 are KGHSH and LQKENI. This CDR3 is CASSPPFPEQETQYF. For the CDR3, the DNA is TGTGCCAGCTCACCACCGTTCCCAGAACAAGAGACCCAGTACTTC.

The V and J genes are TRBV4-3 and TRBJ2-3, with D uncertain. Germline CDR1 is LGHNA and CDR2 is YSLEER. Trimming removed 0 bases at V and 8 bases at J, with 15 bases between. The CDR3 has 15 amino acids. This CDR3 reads CASSQDRLDPSTQYF. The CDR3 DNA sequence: TGCGCCAGCAGCCAAGATCGGCTAGATCCTTCTACGCAGTATTTT.

The CDR3 coding sequence is TGTGCCAGCAGTCCCCAGGTAGGGGTGGGCAATCAGCCCCAGCATTTT. It encodes CASSPQVGVGNQPQHF. The V gene is TRBV27, the J gene TRBJ1-5; possibly TRBD1 for D (5 bases). The germline V gene has CDR1 MNHEY and CDR2 SMNVEV (reference sequence). V was clipped by 5 bases and J by 2 bases, with 16 bases between them. The CDR3 length is 16 residues.

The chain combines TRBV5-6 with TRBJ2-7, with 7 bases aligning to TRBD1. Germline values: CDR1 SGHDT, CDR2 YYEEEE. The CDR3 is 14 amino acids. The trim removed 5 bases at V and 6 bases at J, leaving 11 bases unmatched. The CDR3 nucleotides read TGTGCCAGCAGTTGGGACCTCGCAGGGGGCGAGCAGTACTTC. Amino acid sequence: CASSWDLAGGEQYF.

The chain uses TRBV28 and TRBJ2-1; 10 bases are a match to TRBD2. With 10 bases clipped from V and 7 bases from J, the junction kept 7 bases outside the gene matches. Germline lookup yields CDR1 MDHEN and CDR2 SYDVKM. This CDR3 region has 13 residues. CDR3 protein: CATRGSGRNEQFF. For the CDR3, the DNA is TGTGCCACCCGGGGTAGCGGGAGGAATGAGCAGTTCTTC.

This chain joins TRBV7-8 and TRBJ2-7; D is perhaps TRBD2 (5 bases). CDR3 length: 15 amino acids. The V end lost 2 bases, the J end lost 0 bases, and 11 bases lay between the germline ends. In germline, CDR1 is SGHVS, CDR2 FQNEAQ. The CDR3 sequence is CASSLQDSSSYEQYF. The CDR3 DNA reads TGTGCCAGCAGCTTACAGGACTCAAGCTCCTACGAGCAGTACTTC.

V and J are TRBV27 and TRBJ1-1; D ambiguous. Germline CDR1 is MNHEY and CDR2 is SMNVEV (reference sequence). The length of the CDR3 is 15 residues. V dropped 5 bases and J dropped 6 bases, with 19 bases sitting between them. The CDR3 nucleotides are TGTGCCAGCAGTCTTCCCGTAGGACTATTTCCTGAAGCTTTCTTT. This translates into CASSLPVGLFPEAFF.

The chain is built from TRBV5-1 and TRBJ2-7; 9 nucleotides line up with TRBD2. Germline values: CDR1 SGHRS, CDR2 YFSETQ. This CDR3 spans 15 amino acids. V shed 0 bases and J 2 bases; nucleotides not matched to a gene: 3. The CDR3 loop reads CASSLGTSETYEQYF. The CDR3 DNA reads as TGCGCCAGCAGCTTGGGGACTAGCGAGACCTACGAGCAGTACTTC.